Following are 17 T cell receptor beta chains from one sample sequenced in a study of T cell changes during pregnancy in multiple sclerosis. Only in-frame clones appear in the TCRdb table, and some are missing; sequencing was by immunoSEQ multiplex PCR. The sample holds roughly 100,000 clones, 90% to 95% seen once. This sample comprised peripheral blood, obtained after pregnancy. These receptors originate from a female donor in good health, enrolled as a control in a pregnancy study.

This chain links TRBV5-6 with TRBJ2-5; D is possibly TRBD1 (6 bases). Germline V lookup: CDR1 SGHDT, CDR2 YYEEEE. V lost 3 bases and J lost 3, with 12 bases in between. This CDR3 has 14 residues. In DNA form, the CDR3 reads TGTGCCAGCAGCTCACAGGGTTGGGAAGAGACCCAGTACTTC. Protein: CASSSQGWEETQYF.

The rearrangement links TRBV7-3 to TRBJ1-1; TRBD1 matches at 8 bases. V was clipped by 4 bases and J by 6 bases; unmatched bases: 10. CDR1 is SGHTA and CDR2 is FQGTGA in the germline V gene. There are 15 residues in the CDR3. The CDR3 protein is CASSSEDRGLAEAFF. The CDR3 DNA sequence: TGTGCCAGCAGCTCCGAAGACAGGGGCTTAGCTGAAGCTTTCTTT.

This chain's CDR3 is CASGFPGGGHTEAFF. CDR3 DNA sequence: TGTGCTAGTGGTTTCCCCGGGGGGGGGCACACTGAAGCTTTCTTT. The chain employs TRBV12-5 and TRBJ1-1, with a possible D match to TRBD1 (6 bases). V dropped 3 bases and J dropped 3 bases, with 14 bases sitting between them. This CDR3 has 15 residues. The germline gives CDR1 LGHNT, CDR2 FRNRAP. The variable domain in full, with the rest retrieved from reference TRBV12-5 and TRBJ1-1, is DARVTQTPRHKVTEMGQEVTMRCQPILGHNTVFWYRQTMMQGLELLAYFRNRAPLDDSGMPKDRFSAEMPDATLATLKIQPSEPRDSAVYFCASGFPGGGHTEAFFGQGTRLTVV.

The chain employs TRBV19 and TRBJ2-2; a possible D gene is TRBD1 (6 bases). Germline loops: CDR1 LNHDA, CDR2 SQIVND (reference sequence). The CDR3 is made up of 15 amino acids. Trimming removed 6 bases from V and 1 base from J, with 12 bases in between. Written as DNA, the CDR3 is TGTGCCAGTAGCGGACCGGGACAGAACACCGGGGAGCTGTTTTTT. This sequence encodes CASSGPGQNTGELFF.

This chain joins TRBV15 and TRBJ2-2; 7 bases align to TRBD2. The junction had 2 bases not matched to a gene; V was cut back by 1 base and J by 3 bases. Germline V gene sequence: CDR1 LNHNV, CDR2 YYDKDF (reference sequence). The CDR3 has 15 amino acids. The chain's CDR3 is CATSRGAGYTGELFF. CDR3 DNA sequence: TGTGCCACCAGCAGAGGAGCGGGGTACACCGGGGAGCTGTTTTTT.

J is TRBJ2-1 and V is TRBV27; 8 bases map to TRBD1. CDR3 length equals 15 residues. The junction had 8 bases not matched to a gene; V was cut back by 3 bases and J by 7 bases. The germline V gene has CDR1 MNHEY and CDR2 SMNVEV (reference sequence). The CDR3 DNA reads TGTGCCAGCAGTTTGTGGCAGGGGGCAGGGAATGAGCAGTTCTTC. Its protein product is CASSLWQGAGNEQFF.

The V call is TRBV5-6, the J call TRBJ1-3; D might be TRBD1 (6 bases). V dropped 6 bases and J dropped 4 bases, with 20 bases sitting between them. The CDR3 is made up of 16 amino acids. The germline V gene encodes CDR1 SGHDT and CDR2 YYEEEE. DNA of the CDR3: TGTGCCAGCACCGACTACAACAGGGTGGCCGGAAACACCATATATTTT. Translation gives CASTDYNRVAGNTIYF.

CDR3 in DNA: TGTGCCAGCAGCTTAGGCGAGGGTAGGTACACTGAAGCTTTCTTT. Translating it yields CASSLGEGRYTEAFF. V usage is TRBV7-9 and J usage is TRBJ1-1; D is ambiguous. CDR3 length: 15 residues. The germline V gene has CDR1 SEHNR and CDR2 FQNEAQ (reference sequence). The V end lost 1 base, the J end lost 3 bases, and 12 bases lay between the germline ends.

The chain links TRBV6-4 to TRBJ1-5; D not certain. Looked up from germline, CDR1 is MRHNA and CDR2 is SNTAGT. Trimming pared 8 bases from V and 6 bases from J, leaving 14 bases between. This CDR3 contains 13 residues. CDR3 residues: CASSEREGQPQHF. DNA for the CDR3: TGTGCCAGCTCAGAGAGGGAGGGTCAGCCCCAGCATTTT.

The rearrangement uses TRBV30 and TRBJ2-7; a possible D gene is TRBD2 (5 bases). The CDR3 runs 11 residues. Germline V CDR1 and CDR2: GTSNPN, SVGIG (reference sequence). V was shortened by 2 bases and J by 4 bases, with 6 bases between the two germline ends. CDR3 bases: TGTGCCTGGAGTAGCGGATACGAGCAGTACTTC. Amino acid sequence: CAWSSGYEQYF.

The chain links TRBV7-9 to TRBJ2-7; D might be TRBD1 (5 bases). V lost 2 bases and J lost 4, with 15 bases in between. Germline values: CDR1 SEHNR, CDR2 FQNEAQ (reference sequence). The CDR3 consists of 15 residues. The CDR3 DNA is TGTGCCAGCAGCTTATCAACCAGGGATCTGTACGAGCAGTACTTC. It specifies CASSLSTRDLYEQYF.

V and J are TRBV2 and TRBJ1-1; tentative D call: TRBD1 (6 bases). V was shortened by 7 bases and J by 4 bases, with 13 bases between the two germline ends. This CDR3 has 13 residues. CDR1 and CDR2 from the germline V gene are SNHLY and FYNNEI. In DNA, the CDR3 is TGTGCCAGCACTGAGGACAGATTCACTGAAGCTTTCTTT. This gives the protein CASTEDRFTEAFF. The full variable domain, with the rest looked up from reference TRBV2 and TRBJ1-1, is EPEVTQTPSHQVTQMGQEVILRCVPISNHLYFYWYRQILGQKVEFLVSFYNNEISEKSEIFDDQFSVERPDGSNFTLKIRSTKLEDSAMYFCASTEDRFTEAFFGQGTRLTVV.

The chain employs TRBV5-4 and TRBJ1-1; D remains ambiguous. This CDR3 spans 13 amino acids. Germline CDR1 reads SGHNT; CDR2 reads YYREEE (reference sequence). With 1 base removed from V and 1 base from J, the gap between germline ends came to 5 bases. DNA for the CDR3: TGTGCCAGCAGCTTGCGGGGGAACACTGAAGCTTTCTTT. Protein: CASSLRGNTEAFF.

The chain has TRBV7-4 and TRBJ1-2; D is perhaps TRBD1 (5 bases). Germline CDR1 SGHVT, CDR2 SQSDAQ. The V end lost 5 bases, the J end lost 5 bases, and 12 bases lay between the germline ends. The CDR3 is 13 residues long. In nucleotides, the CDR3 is TGTGCCAGCAGCCCATATCAGGGATATGGCTACACCTTC. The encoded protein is CASSPYQGYGYTF.

CDR3: CASSALTGGTEAFF. Written as DNA, the CDR3 is TGTGCCAGCAGCGCATTGACAGGGGGCACTGAAGCTTTCTTT. This rearrangement joins TRBV5-5 to TRBJ1-1, with 9 bases matching TRBD1. V was clipped by 4 bases and J by 4 bases; unmatched bases: 5. There are 14 residues in the CDR3. Germline values: CDR1 SGHKS, CDR2 YYEKEE (reference sequence).

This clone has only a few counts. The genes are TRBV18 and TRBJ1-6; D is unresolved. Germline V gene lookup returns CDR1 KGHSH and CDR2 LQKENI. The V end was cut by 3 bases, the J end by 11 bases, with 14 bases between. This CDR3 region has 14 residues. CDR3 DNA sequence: TGTGCCAGCTCACCGGATTCAGGATCGGCACCCCTCCACTTT. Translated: CASSPDSGSAPLHF.

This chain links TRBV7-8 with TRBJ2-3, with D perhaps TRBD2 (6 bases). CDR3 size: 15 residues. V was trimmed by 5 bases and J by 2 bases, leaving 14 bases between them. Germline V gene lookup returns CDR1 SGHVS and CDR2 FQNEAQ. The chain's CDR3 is CASSPPRGSTDTQYF. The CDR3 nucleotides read TGTGCCAGCAGCCCACCCCGGGGGTCCACAGATACGCAGTATTTT.